The text below deals with one T cell receptor beta chain. The clone's antigen remains unknown. The input lacks base qualities; no much larger clone sits a single base away. Each PCR received spiked-in synthetic TCR analog templates so that absolute template abundance could be estimated from read counts. Using the immunoSEQ assay, TCRbeta CDR3 regions were amplified from genomic DNA with bias-controlled V and J gene primers. Sequencing of rearranged TCRbeta segments was done at approximately 20X coverage. In the paper's pipeline: Sequencing errors were corrected by clustering, and CDR3s were annotated against IMGT so that V, D and J genes could be assigned. Downstream analyses used only productive TCRbeta rearrangements, leaving out any out-of-frame or stop-codon sequences. Clonality was calculated as one minus the Shannon entropy normalized by the log of the number of unique productive sequences. Fisher's exact test with Benjamini-Hochberg correction, at a threshold of adjusted p below 0.01, was used to find clones that differed between time points or between blood and tumor. TCRdb provides this immuneACCESS table in a form limited to in-frame rearrangements. Some clones are lacking; in checked studies, under half of them reflect an unresolved V gene, and why the rest are absent is not known. V and J calls plus clone size are reproduced from that table; the DNA served to infer D and trimming. This sample is represented by fewer than 50,000 clones; roughly nine tenths of them were singletons. The ten largest clones take up around 8% of the sample.

From the germline V gene, CDR1 is LGHNA and CDR2 is YSLEER. The trim is 3 bases for V and 6 bases for J, with a gap of 17 bases between the germline ends. The CDR3 runs 16 amino acids, cysteine and phenylalanine included. The only DNA kept is the CDR3, 48 bases in frame from the first base. The data were obtained in a study of PD-L1 blockade in urothelial cancer listed by TCRdb under 2017. Study-level background: Every patient began therapy around 2014 and was given atezolizumab 1,200 mg intravenously every 3 weeks. Twenty-nine patients had pretreatment blood TCR-seq, around 25 had at least one posttreatment blood collection, and around 25 had tumor TCR-seq. Somatic, immune and clinical correlates of response to PD-L1 blockade with atezolizumab in urothelial cancer were the focus of an exploratory multi-omic analysis. Twenty-five of 29 patients were identified as males with urothelial cancer of bladder origin, and a prior smoking history was reported by 18 of 29 patients. In the same patients, pretreatment tumors underwent whole exome sequencing and RNA sequencing in addition to TCR sequencing. TCR sequencing covered pretreatment tumor samples and matched, serially collected peripheral blood taken before and after atezolizumab treatment. Blood samples were analyzed at 3 weeks after treatment start (second dose) and at 6 weeks after treatment start. Durable clinical benefit was defined as progression-free survival longer than 6 months, and TCR features were also tested against progression-free and overall survival. An ECOG performance status of 0 or 1 was recorded for the patients, and 0 to 3 prior chemotherapy regimens had been received by the patients. Durable clinical benefit was achieved by nine patients and was not achieved by 20 patients. Blood samples gave a median of about 150,000 T cells and 77,000 or so unique TCRs, with a median clonality of around 0.074.

The cohort included 25 to 35 patients with locally advanced or metastatic urothelial carcinoma who were treated at Memorial Sloan Kettering on a trial protocol. Peripheral blood mononuclear cells were collected pretreatment and during treatment, with between 1 and 8 total time points obtained per patient. The Qiagen DNeasy Blood extraction kit was used to purify genomic DNA from total PBMCs and from tumor samples. PBMCs were collected pretreatment and during treatment and were isolated and stored as previously described. What the research found in general, with its limitations: Patients with durable benefit showed greater expansion of tumor-associated TCR clones in peripheral blood 3 weeks after starting treatment (n of about 20, p = 0.022). Because the sample size was small (n ≈ 31) and many exploratory analyses were performed, the results are intended to be hypothesis-generating. Improved progression-free and overall survival was associated with having pretreatment peripheral blood TCR clonality below the median.

The V gene is TRBV4-3 and the J gene is TRBJ1-4; the D gene remains uncertain. Sequencing was performed on PBMCs, taken around atezolizumab (anti-PD-L1) treatment. This receptor was identified in a man between 60 and 75 years old with urothelial cancer. The CDR3 reads as follows: CASSQGSLGIDEKLFF. Here is the DNA: TGCGCCAGCAGCCAGGGTTCCCTCGGGATTGATGAAAAACTGTTTTTT.